In this sample, the clone carrying this T cell receptor (beta chain) turned up many times. What it recognizes is unknown. Unique molecular identifiers tagged every individual TCR cDNA molecule. From the 5' RACE reads, TCRdb called clonotypes with MiXCR, one entry per CDR3 protein. This table holds approximately 22,000 distinct CDR3 sequences, approximately 5.8% found once. This specimen comes from a study of spatial heterogeneity in lung cancer. Study-wide context: The study consistently detected more beta-chain than alpha-chain sequences. General observations from the study: Resection blood, more than follow-up blood, showed ubiquitous expanded tumor TCRs.

The CDR3 contains 16 residues. CDR1 and CDR2 from the germline V gene are SGHVS and FQNEAQ. Trimming took 4 bases from V and 2 from J; bases not matched to a gene: 7. The sample's time point: sample taken at primary tumor resection. The sequence derives from a male donor with early-stage non-small cell lung cancer. V gene TRBV7-8 combines with J gene TRBJ1-3; 8 positions match TRBD1. The input for sequencing was PBMCs, taken at surgery. The CDR3 DNA sequence: TGTGCCAGCAGCTACGGACAGGGTATGACTGGAAACACCATATATTTT. Encoded protein: CASSYGQGMTGNTIYF.